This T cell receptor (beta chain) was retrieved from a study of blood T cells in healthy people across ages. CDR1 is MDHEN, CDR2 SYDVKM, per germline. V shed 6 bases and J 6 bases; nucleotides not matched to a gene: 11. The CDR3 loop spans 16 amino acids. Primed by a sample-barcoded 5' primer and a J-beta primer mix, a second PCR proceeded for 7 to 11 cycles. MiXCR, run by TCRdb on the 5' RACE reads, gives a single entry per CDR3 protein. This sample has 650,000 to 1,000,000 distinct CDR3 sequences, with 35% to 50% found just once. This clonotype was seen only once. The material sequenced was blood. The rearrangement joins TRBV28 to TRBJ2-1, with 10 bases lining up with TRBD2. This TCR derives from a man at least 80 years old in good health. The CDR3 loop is CASRVSGRTSGNEQFF. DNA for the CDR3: TGTGCCAGCAGAGTTTCCGGACGGACTAGCGGCAATGAGCAGTTCTTC.